These T cell receptor beta chains were read from a single sample in a study of blood T cell repertoires in COVID-19. Sequencing used immunoSEQ multiplex PCR; TCRdb keeps in-frame clones, though not all of them. The sample has over 350,000 clones; 87% are singletons. Sequencing was carried out using PBMCs or T cells enriched from blood (not recorded which). The receptors were gathered from a woman in her forties or fifties who had recovered from COVID-19. Each CDR3 is given without its conserved first and last residue. Each record gives: CDR3 protein, clone size, J gene, D gene, V gene. D genes are given only for firm matches. Size tells how often a clone was seen (once, few, many) or the class of an expanded clone, and some rows leave it out.

ASSQDHESYGYT	NA	TRBJ1-2	NA	TRBV4-3
ASSLGNRRNTEAF	NA	TRBJ1-1	NA	TRBV13
ATAEGEAF	NA	TRBJ1-1	NA	TRBV2
ASSRTLGTEAF	NA	TRBJ1-1	NA	TRBV6-5
ASSVTLNTEAF	NA	TRBJ1-1	NA	TRBV13
AWSLVRPQSGASEQY	NA	TRBJ2-7	TRBD2	TRBV30
ASSSETEEVNTIY	few	TRBJ1-3	NA	TRBV13
ASRRPGTSYEQY	once	TRBJ2-7	NA	TRBV28
ASSSIRDREKLF	NA	TRBJ1-4	TRBD1	TRBV28
ASSYSKGRGEKLF	few	TRBJ1-4	NA	TRBV6-5
ASSLQGLQPQH	NA	TRBJ1-5	NA	TRBV12-3/TRBV12-4
ASSLISGDIGTQY	NA	TRBJ2-5	TRBD2	TRBV19
ASSQDYVREYNTEAF	NA	TRBJ1-1	NA	TRBV4-1
ATSRDVALRSGNTIY	NA	TRBJ1-3	NA	TRBV15
ASSLTGADGYT	NA	TRBJ1-2	TRBD1	TRBV5-4
ASSSLAGGYNEQF	NA	TRBJ2-1	TRBD2	TRBV28
ASSSKDRGGAEAF	NA	TRBJ1-1	TRBD1	TRBV5-6
ASSLRGGNQPQH	NA	TRBJ1-5	NA	TRBV5-1
ASIPGQIRNYSNQPQH	NA	TRBJ1-5	NA	TRBV21-1
ASTTGQGAFGNQPQH	few	TRBJ1-5	TRBD1	TRBV28
ASSQDLAGGSEQY	NA	TRBJ2-7	TRBD2	TRBV3-1/TRBV3-2
AWSPTSLDYGYT	few	TRBJ1-2	NA	TRBV30
ASSLVRLAGGHGDTQY	NA	TRBJ2-3	TRBD2	TRBV7-2
ASSLTGDRWDAF	NA	TRBJ1-1	NA	TRBV7-2
ASSQDRVQNTGELF	NA	TRBJ2-2	NA	TRBV3-1/TRBV3-2
ASSEGAYGYT	NA	TRBJ1-2	TRBD1	TRBV6-2/TRBV6-3
SVASGETVTETQY	NA	TRBJ2-5	NA	TRBV29-1
ASKDLAGGTNQPQH	NA	TRBJ1-5	NA	TRBV2